Reported below is one TCR beta chain. Which antigen it targets is not known. No much larger clone exists at a distance of one base, and base qualities are not known. Donors were healthy HIV-negative adults with no recently reported acute infections or vaccinations. Every donor was a Caucasian adult living in Nashville, Tennessee, USA. Magnetic negative selection was used to enrich CD4+ T cells, after which naive cells were positively selected on CD45RA and the negative fraction became the memory subset. After blood collection by leukapheresis, PBMCs were isolated using Ficoll-Histopaque density gradient centrifugation and then cryopreserved in the vapor phase of liquid nitrogen. Analytical flow cytometry was used to check the purity and quantity of every magnetically sorted T cell population. From each sorted fraction, genomic DNA was isolated and quantified by UV absorbance on a Nanodrop 2000c. V ends up 0 bases short and J 3 bases short, with an unmatched junction base count of 15. CDR1 and CDR2 are drawn from the germline V gene: SGHAT, FQNNGV. The CDR3 starts with the cysteine, ends with the phenylalanine, and has 19 residues. CDR3 DNA is the only sequence kept; it has 57 bases, read in frame from the first base.

Using the deep immunoSEQ assay, multiplex PCR amplified TCR CDR3 regions from genomic DNA. Genomic DNA extracted from each cell subset was distributed evenly over all wells of several immunoSEQ 96-well plates, and each plate served as one replicate. For sorted subsets, each replicate PCR was loaded with 200 ng genomic DNA, equivalent to 25,000 to 35,000 T cell genomes. Purified libraries were quantified with a Qubit 3.0 fluorometer, sized on a Bioanalyzer 2100, and re-quantified with the KAPA Library Quantification kit. Each immunoSEQ 96-well plate was sequenced on its own single-read 150-cycle Illumina NextSeq 550 flow cell. In the source study's methods: Because only junctional sequences without quality scores were contained in the immunoSEQ output, filtering matching that applied to full-length reads could not be performed. To assign V/J genes and CDR3, sequences were annotated using PyIR, a Python wrapper for IgBLAST v1.9, with IMGT germline references. Reads were removed for weak V/J assignments (E-value above 1e-6), missing CDR3, stop codons, out-of-frame junctions, or ambiguous translated residues. V3J clonotypes were defined by identical inferred V gene, J gene, and CDR3 amino acid sequence. The percentage overlap between two repertoires was calculated by dividing the number of shared unique clonotypes by the size of the smaller repertoire. Richness of each repertoire was evaluated using RTK rarefaction, the Chao1 estimator, and Recon v2.1 estimates of unobserved clonotypes. For all TCRbeta clonotypes obtained by the gDNA method from four donors, generation probabilities were computed with OLGA. What TCRdb holds here is the immuneACCESS table cut down to in-frame rearrangements. Part of the clones is not present; checked against another copy, under half of the missing clones reflect an unresolved V gene, and the others are unexplained. That table is the source of V, J and clone size, and D and trimming were worked out from the DNA. The sample includes some 2,500,000 clones, with approximately 93% observed a single time. 0.35% to 0.45% of the sample goes to the ten largest clones.

This sample was included in a study of shared clonotypes between healthy human individuals (dated by TCRdb to the early 2020s). For the study in its entirety: Three men and a couple of women, aged 18 to 49 years, made up the cohort. Per donor, three plates each were used for CD4 naive and CD4 memory, two for CD8 naive, and one for CD8 memory. Each donor's leukapheresis produced roughly between about 0.8 and 8.9 billion PBMCs. To estimate repertoire size and how much clonotypes are shared between individuals, the study performed deep sequencing of blood TCR repertoires from roughly five healthy adults. To increase sequencing depth and limit assay-specific biases, different laboratories used diverse techniques to prepare libraries and sequence TCR repertoires.

On the study overall, not on this receptor specifically: Clonotypes shared by all four sorted-subset donors showed higher generation probabilities than non-shared clonotypes. The genetic and exposure-history diversity represented was limited by the small number of donors. Larger estimated clonotype richness was generally found for naive subsets than for memory subsets. Even with the large sequencing depth, rarefaction of the sorted-subset datasets indicated that sequencing was incomplete. Sampling was limited to blood, and TCR repertoires in tissue likely differ from TCR repertoires in blood. Roughly 5% of naive CD4, roughly 3.6% of naive CD8, 2.3% of memory CD4, and 0.4% of memory CD8 clonotypes were shared across four donors. Pairwise subsampling indicated that sequencing depth was expected to affect the degree of clonotype sharing among donors.

The receptor chain draws on TRBV11-2 and TRBJ2-7, and TRBD1 matches 9 of the central bases. The clonotype was recovered from a man between 18 and 35 years old in good health. Some clones in this sample may be carry-over from other donors' samples. The specimen sequenced was naive CD4+ T cells from PBMCs. Per the publication, the cell subset or site label means: CD45RA+ positively selected. The DNA reads as follows: TGTGCCAGCAGCTTAGAGCACCGGGACAGGGTTTATCGGCGCTACGAGCAGTACTTC. Its protein reads: CASSLEHRDRVYRRYEQYF.